This T cell receptor (beta chain) was profiled in a study of glioma-infiltrating T cells. This clonotype was picked up many times. Amplification of TCR alpha and beta CDR3 regions from RNA used iRepertoire nested multiplex PCR. A single record per CDR3 protein comes from TCRdb applying MiXCR to the multiplex PCR reads. The data hold approximately 120,000 distinct CDR3 sequences, with less than 30% observed a single time. With 3 bases removed from V and 5 bases from J, the gap between germline ends came to 19 bases. Germline-derived CDR1 and CDR2 are KGHSH and LQKENI. The CDR3 consists of 17 residues. The chain has TRBV18 and TRBJ1-4; D unclear. The material sequenced was glioma tissue, nonneoplastic brain tissue, or PBMCs (not recorded which). This clonotype originated in a human donor with low-grade glioma or glioblastoma, undergoing nonglioma brain surgery, or in good health (not recorded which). CDR3 in amino acids: CASSPLGPHPLNEKLFF. The CDR3, as DNA: TGTGCCAGCTCACCTCTTGGGCCTCACCCTCTCAATGAAAAACTGTTTTTT.